This T cell receptor (beta chain) was profiled in a study of blood T cell repertoires in COVID-19. TCRdb's table, derived via immunoSEQ multiplex PCR, lists solely in-frame clones and lacks some. This sample has around 300,000 clones, with over 75% found just once. CDR3 length: 10 residues. Germline lookup yields CDR1 SQVTM and CDR2 ANQGSEA. Participants were aged about 18 to 100 years, lived in over 20 US areas, and enrolled virtually. Points on this clone: At one end, the junction sequence differs from germline, possibly due to a read error.

This receptor was taken from a woman between 25 and 40 years old who had recovered from COVID-19. Source material: PBMCs or T cells enriched from blood (not recorded which). V is TRBV29-1 and J is TRBJ2-1; no clear D. The CDR3: CSVAYDEQFF. The CDR3 nucleotides are TGCAGCGTTGCCTACGATGAGCAGTTCTTC.